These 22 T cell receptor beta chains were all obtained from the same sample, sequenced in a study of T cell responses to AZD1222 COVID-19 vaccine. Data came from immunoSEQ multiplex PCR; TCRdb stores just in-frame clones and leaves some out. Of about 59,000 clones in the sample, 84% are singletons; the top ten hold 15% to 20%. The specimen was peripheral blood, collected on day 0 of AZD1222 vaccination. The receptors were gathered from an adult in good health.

CDR3 in amino acids: CASSLVGPHQPQHF. Written as DNA, the CDR3 is TGTGCCAGCAGCTTAGTGGGACCCCATCAGCCCCAGCATTTT. This chain connects TRBV7-2 to TRBJ1-5; perhaps TRBD1 as D (5 bases). This CDR3 is 14 amino acids long. Germline V gene data show CDR1 as SGHTA and CDR2 as FQGNSA. V lost 1 base, J lost 5 bases, and 9 bases lay in between.

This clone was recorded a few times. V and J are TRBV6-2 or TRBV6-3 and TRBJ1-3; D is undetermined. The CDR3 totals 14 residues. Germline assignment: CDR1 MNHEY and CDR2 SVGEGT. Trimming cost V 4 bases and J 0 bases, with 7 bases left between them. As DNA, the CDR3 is TGTGCCAGCAGTTTTCGGGCCTCTGGAAACACCATATATTTT. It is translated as CASSFRASGNTIYF.

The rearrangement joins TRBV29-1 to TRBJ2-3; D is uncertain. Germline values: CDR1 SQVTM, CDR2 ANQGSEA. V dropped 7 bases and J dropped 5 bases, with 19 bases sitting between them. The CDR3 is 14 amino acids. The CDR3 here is CSASAALVKDTQYF. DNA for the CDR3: TGCAGCGCCTCGGCAGCCCTTGTGAAAGATACGCAGTATTTT.

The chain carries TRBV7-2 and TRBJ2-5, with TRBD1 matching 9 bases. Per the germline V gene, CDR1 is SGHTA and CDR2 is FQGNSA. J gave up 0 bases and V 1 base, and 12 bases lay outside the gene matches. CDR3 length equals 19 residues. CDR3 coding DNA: TGTGCCAGCAGCTTAGATGGGACAGGGAGAGGAAAGTACCAAGAGACCCAGTACTTC. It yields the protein CASSLDGTGRGKYQETQYF.

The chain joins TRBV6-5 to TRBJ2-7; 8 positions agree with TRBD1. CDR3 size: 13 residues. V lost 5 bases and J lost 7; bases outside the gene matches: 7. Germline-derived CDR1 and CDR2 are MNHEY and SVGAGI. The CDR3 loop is CASSPTGAREQYF. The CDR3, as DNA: TGTGCCAGCAGTCCGACAGGGGCGAGAGAGCAGTACTTC.

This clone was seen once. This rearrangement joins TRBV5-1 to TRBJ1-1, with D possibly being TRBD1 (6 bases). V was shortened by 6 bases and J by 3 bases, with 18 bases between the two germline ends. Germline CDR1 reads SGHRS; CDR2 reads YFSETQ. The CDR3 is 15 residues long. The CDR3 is CASTLGGRGDTEAFF. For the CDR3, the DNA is TGCGCCAGCACCCTCGGGGGGCGCGGCGACACTGAAGCTTTCTTT.

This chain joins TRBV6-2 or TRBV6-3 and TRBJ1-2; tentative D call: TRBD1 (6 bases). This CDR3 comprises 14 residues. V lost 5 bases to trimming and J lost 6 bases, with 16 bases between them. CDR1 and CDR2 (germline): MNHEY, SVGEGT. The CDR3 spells CASSRPLGGHGYTF. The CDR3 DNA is TGTGCCAGCAGTCGACCTTTGGGGGGCCATGGCTACACCTTC.

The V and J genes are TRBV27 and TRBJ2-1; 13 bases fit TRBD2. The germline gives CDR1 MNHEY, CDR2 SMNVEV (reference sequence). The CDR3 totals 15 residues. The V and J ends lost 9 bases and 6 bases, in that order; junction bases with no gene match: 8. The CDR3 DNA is TGTGCCAGTACCCCCGGGACTAGCGGGACCAATGAGCAGTTCTTC. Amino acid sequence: CASTPGTSGTNEQFF.

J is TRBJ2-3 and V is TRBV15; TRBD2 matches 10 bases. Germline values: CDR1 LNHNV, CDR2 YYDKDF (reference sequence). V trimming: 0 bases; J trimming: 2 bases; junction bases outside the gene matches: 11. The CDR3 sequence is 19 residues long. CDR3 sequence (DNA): TGTGCCACCAGCAGAGATTCGAGACTAGCGGGTAGCTCCACAGATACGCAGTATTTT. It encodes CATSRDSRLAGSSTDTQYF.

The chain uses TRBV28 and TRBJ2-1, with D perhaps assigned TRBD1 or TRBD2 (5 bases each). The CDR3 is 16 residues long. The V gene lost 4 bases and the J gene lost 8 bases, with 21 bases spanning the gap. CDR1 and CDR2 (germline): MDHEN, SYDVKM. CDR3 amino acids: CASSSGTGKEYDEQFF. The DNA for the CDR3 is TGTGCCAGCAGTTCCGGGACCGGGAAGGAGTACGATGAGCAGTTCTTC. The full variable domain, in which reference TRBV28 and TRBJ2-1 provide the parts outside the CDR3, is DVKVTQSSRYLVKRTGEKVFLECVQDMDHENMFWYRQDPGLGLRLIYFSYDVKMKEKGDIPEGYSVSREKKERFSLILESASTNQTSMYLCASSSGTGKEYDEQFFGPGTRLTVL.

The CDR3 region is CATSENTETQYF. In DNA, the CDR3 is TGTGCCACCAGTGAGAACACGGAGACCCAGTACTTC. The V and J genes are TRBV24-1 and TRBJ2-5; D remains unclear. This CDR3 comprises 12 residues. Deletions cut 4 bases from V and 5 bases from J, with 7 bases between. Per the germline V gene, CDR1 is KGHDR and CDR2 is SFDVKD.

In nucleotides, the CDR3 is TGTGCCAGCAGTTTATCTACTAGCGAGTCGATAGGGGAGCTGTTTTTT. Its protein is CASSLSTSESIGELFF. This sequence joins TRBV28 and TRBJ2-2; 7 positions match TRBD2. Germline V gene lookup returns CDR1 MDHEN and CDR2 SYDVKM. There are 16 residues in the CDR3. Germline trimming cut 1 base from V and 8 bases from J; bases unmatched to any gene: 10.

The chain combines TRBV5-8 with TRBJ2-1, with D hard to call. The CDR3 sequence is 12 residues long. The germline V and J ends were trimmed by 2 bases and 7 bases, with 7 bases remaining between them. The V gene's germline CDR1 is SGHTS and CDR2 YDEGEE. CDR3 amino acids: CASSLLGNEQFF. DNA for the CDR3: TGTGCCAGCAGCTTATTGGGAAATGAGCAGTTCTTC.

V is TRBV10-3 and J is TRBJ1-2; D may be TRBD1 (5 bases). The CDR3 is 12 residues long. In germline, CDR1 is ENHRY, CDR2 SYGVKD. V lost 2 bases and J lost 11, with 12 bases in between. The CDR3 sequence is CAISEADGAYTF. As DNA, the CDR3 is TGTGCCATCAGTGAGGCAGATGGGGCTTACACCTTC.

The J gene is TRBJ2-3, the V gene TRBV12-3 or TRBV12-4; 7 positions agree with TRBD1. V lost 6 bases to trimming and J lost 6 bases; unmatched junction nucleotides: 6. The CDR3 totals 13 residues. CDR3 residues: CASRAGGSDTQYF. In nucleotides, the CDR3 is TGTGCCAGCAGAGCAGGGGGTTCGGATACGCAGTATTTT.

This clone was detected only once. The CDR3 DNA is TGTGCCAGCAGTTACTCGATGAAGCCTTCACCCCTCCACTTT. It yields the protein CASSYSMKPSPLHF. The chain couples TRBV6-6 to TRBJ1-6; D uncertain. The CDR3 is made up of 14 amino acids. V lost 0 bases, J lost 9 bases, and 9 bases lay in between. Germline V gene sequence: CDR1 MNHNY, CDR2 SVGAGI (reference sequence).

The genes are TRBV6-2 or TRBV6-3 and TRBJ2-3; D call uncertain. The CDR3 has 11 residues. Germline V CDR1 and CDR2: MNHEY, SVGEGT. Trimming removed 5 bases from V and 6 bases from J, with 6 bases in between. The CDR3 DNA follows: TGTGCCAGCAGTAAATTCGATACGCAGTATTTT. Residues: CASSKFDTQYF.

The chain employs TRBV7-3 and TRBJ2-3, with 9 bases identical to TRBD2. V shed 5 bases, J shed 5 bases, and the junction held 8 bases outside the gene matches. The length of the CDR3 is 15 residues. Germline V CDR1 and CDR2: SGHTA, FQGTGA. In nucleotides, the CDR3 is TGTGCCAGCAGCCCTGGGACTAGCTCTTTAGATACGCAGTATTTT. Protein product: CASSPGTSSLDTQYF.

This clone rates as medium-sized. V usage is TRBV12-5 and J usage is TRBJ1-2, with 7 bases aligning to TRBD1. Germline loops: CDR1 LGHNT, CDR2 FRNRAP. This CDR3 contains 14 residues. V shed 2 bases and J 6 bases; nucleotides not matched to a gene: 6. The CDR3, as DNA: TGTGCTAGTGGTTTGTTAACAGGGGCGGATGGCTACACCTTC. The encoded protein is CASGLLTGADGYTF.

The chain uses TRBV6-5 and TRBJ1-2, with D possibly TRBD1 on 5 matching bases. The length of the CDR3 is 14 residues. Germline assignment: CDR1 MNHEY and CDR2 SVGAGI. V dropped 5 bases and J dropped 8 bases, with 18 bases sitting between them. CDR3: CASSPSGAQRGYTF. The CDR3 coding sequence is TGTGCCAGCAGTCCCTCCGGGGCACAGAGAGGCTACACCTTC.

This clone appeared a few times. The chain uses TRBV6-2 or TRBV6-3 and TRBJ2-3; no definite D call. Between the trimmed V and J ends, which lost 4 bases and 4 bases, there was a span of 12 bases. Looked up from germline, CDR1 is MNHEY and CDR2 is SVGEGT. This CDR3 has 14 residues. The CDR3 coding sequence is TGTGCCAGCAGTTCCTCCCTCGTCCCAGATACGCAGTATTTT. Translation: CASSSSLVPDTQYF.

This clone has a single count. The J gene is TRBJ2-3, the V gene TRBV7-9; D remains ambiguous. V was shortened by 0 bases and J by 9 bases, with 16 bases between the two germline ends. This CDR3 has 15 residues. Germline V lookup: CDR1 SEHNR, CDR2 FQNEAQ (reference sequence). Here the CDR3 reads CASSLAKTLKGTQYF. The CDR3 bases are TGTGCCAGCAGCTTAGCAAAGACCCTTAAGGGAACGCAGTATTTT.